This TCR beta chain stems from a study of blood T cell repertoires in COVID-19. Study-wide background: Material from acute and convalescent COVID-19 was sourced from the United States, Italy and Spain.

Sequencing was performed with immunoSEQ multiplex PCR; in TCRdb, only in-frame clones are kept and a portion is missing. The sample records about 58,000 clones, roughly nine tenths being singletons. This CDR3 has 15 amino acids. Germline V lookup: CDR1 SGHTA, CDR2 FQGTGA. The sample holds a few counts of this clone. At one boundary the junction diverges from the germline segment, which might be a read error. This clonotype was obtained from a woman aged 70-85 years with active COVID-19. This chain links TRBV7-3 with TRBJ1-5, with D possibly TRBD1 on 5 matching bases. Sequenced: peripheral blood. CDR3 amino acids: CASSLYARVNQPQHF. In DNA form, the CDR3 reads TGTGCGAGCAGCTTATACGCCAGGGTGAATCAGCCCCAGCATTTT.